This T cell receptor (beta chain) was captured by sequencing in a study of T cells in localized non-small cell lung cancer (dated by TCRdb to the early 2020s). About the study as a whole: Comparing tumors with uninvolved tumor-adjacent lungs, the study looked at the T cell repertoires of 236 patients with early-stage NSCLC. The cohort consisted of approximately 240 treatment-naive NSCLC patients whose localized lung tumors had been resected. Of the NSCLC patients, around 130 were male and approximately 100 were female, and the mean age was roughly 61 years.

Overall results and qualifications from the work: A median of around 60 of the top 100 tumor clones turned up in the paired uninvolved adjacent lung, and under 30 of those clones also ranked among the top 100 of that same adjacent lung. Multi-region tumor sequencing was not performed, so intratumor heterogeneity could not be excluded. Higher blood T cell density associated with longer overall survival, while higher adjacent-lung clonality associated with shorter survival. Uninvolved tumor-adjacent lung showed the highest T cell clonality, higher than tumor, which suggests more focused antigenic responses in the uninvolved tumor-adjacent lung. Because the study design was exploratory, TCR variables were selected using unadjusted p-values without false-discovery rate correction.

At diagnosis, tumor, uninvolved tumor-adjacent lung and peripheral blood were collected and then preserved as a mix of FFPE and fresh-frozen material. For TCR repertoire profiling, blood samples were analyzed in the form of peripheral blood mononuclear cells. TCR beta CDR3 regions were sequenced from DNA using the immunoSEQ Assay. The authors' analysis ran thus. To compute T cell density, TCR beta template counts were normalized to usable DNA, which was estimated by amplifying housekeeping genes. Richness was estimated using the preseqR package, with extrapolation to 400,000 templates for PBMC samples and to 120,000 templates for tissue samples. Clonality was defined by subtracting Pielou's evenness from one. Tissue-enriched TCRs were identified through differential abundance testing performed on productive amino-acid clonotypes, with a minimum total count of 5 and an alpha of 0.1. The Jaccard Index and the Morisita Overlap Index were used to measure repertoire overlap between compartments. TCR beta CDR3s were clustered by GLIPH together with public tetramer-defined viral CDR3s, and at least three viral sequences plus V-gene enrichment were required for viral motifs. As stored in TCRdb, this immuneACCESS dataset retains in-frame rearrangements with V and J assigned. A fraction of the clones does not appear; measured against another copy, unresolved V genes explain less than half of the discrepancy, and the remainder lacks a known reason. V, J and clone size reflect that table, while D and trimming were determined from the DNA. The sample records 9,000 or so clones, around 92% of which are singletons. The top ten hold 7.5% of the sample.

Per the germline V gene, SNHLY is the CDR1 and FYNNEI is the CDR2. The CDR3 holds 14 amino acids from the cysteine to the phenylalanine. Here the CDR3 DNA is all that survives: 42 bases in frame from base 1. The trim is 4 bases for V and 4 bases for J, with a gap of 10 bases between the germline ends. Turning to this clone: What antigen it recognizes has not been identified. No base quality information exists; no much larger clone differs at one position.

The sample was peripheral blood, taken before any cancer treatment. The TCR was taken from a woman between 35 and 70 years old with stage I squamous cell lung carcinoma. The chain was built from TRBV2 and TRBJ2-2, with the D gene not confidently named. The CDR3 loop reads CASSVGVGTGELFF. Here is the DNA: TGTGCCAGCAGTGTTGGGGTTGGCACCGGGGAGCTGTTTTTT.